The 9 T cell receptor beta chains below all came from one sample that was sequenced in a study of cytomegalovirus exposure and HLA in healthy donors. PCR used 60 Vbeta primers and 13 Jbeta primers. Clones were sequenced by immunoSEQ multiplex PCR, and TCRdb holds only the in-frame ones, with some missing. The listing contains roughly 120,000 clones. Sample: PBMCs. The receptors stem from a young man in good health and CMV-seronegative.

The gene calls are TRBV7-9 and TRBJ1-1, with 7 bases aligning to TRBD1. The CDR3 is 13 amino acids. Germline trimming cut 2 bases from V and 3 bases from J; bases unmatched to any gene: 0. CDR1 is SEHNR and CDR2 is FQNEAQ in the germline V gene (reference sequence). Written as DNA, the CDR3 is TGTGCCAGCAGCTTAACAGGGGACACTGAAGCTTTCTTT. Translation gives CASSLTGDTEAFF.

The J gene is TRBJ2-5, the V gene TRBV28; D perhaps matches TRBD2 (5 bases). This CDR3 contains 15 residues. Germline V lookup: CDR1 MDHEN, CDR2 SYDVKM. Trimming shortened V by 6 bases and J by 3 bases, and 17 bases separated the two germline ends. CDR3 protein: CASSFFKDGKETQYF. CDR3 coding DNA: TGTGCCAGCAGCTTTTTTAAGGACGGGAAAGAGACCCAGTACTTC.

The J gene is TRBJ2-1, the V gene TRBV28; 11 nucleotides line up with TRBD2. V gave up 6 bases and J gave up 4 bases; unmatched junction bases: 5. The CDR3 totals 15 residues. Germline CDR1 MDHEN, CDR2 SYDVKM. In nucleotides, the CDR3 is TGTGCCAGCAGCCCGACTAGCGGGGATTACAATGAGCAGTTCTTC. It translates to CASSPTSGDYNEQFF. Based on the CDR3 plus reference TRBV28 and TRBJ2-1, the full variable domain is DVKVTQSSRYLVKRTGEKVFLECVQDMDHENMFWYRQDPGLGLRLIYFSYDVKMKEKGDIPEGYSVSREKKERFSLILESASTNQTSMYLCASSPTSGDYNEQFFGPGTRLTVL.

V is TRBV28 and J is TRBJ1-1; D is unresolved. Germline V lookup: CDR1 MDHEN, CDR2 SYDVKM. V lost 3 bases to trimming and J lost 0 bases, with 5 bases between them. The CDR3 is 13 amino acids. CDR3 nucleotides: TGTGCCAGCAGTTTTCAATTGAACACTGAAGCTTTCTTT. This encodes CASSFQLNTEAFF.

This rearrangement joins TRBV7-9 to TRBJ1-1; 9 bases are a match to TRBD1. CDR1 SEHNR and CDR2 FQNEAQ come from the germline V gene (reference sequence). This CDR3 contains 14 residues. The junction had 8 bases not matched to a gene; V was cut back by 7 bases and J by 5 bases. The CDR3 DNA reads TGTGCCAGCAATACAGGGGGCTTTGATACTGAAGCTTTCTTT. Its translation: CASNTGGFDTEAFF.

In DNA form, the CDR3 reads TGTGCCAGCAGCCTGGGACAGGGTCAAGAGACCCAGTACTTC. Translation: CASSLGQGQETQYF. V usage is TRBV13 and J usage is TRBJ2-5; 9 bases align to TRBD1. Germline CDR1 PRHDT, CDR2 FYEKMQ (reference sequence). Trimming at V came to 5 bases and at J to 2 bases, leaving 3 bases not matched to a gene. This CDR3 has 14 amino acids.

The chain recombines TRBV13 with TRBJ2-7; no firm D call. Trimming stripped 5 bases from V and 1 base from J, with 6 bases between. Germline CDR1 and CDR2: PRHDT and FYEKMQ (reference sequence). The length of the CDR3 is 12 residues. This chain's CDR3 is CASSQSSYEQYF. The DNA of the CDR3 is TGTGCCAGCAGCCAGTCTTCCTACGAGCAGTACTTC.

The CDR3 is CASSVGGGEGNQPQHF. DNA of the CDR3: TGTGCCAGCAGCGTAGGGGGGGGCGAAGGCAATCAGCCCCAGCATTTT. The rearrangement links TRBV9 to TRBJ1-5; TRBD1 is a possible D gene (6 bases). CDR1 SGDLS and CDR2 YYNGEE come from the germline V gene. This CDR3 region has 16 residues. Trimming took off 0 bases at V and 2 bases at J, with 12 bases between the two ends.

The V and J genes are TRBV4-1 and TRBJ2-7, with TRBD2 matching 7 bases. V lost 5 bases, J lost 6 bases, and 13 bases stayed unmatched. Germline CDR1 and CDR2: MGHRA and YSYEKL. The CDR3 covers 15 residues. The CDR3 loop is CASSARLAIYGEQYF. CDR3 nucleotides: TGCGCCAGCAGCGCCAGACTAGCTATTTATGGCGAGCAGTACTTC.